This T cell receptor (beta chain) was found in a study of T cells after yellow fever vaccination. MiXCR, applied by TCRdb to the 5' RACE reads, yields one record per CDR3 protein. The data contain 350,000 to 450,000 distinct CDR3 sequences, around 19% of them singletons. Study-wide points: The CD4 compartment and the CD8 compartment contained a small share of clonotypes in common. Abundant bulk-population clonotypes could contaminate the FACS-sorted repertoires.

There are many counts of this clonotype. The target antigen is unknown. With V trimmed by 6 bases and J by 0 bases, 11 bases remained unmatched. Germline-derived CDR1 and CDR2 are SGHTA and FQGNSA. The CDR3 has 16 amino acids. The source of this sequence is a man aged 18-30 years who received the YFV17D yellow fever vaccine. The V and J genes are TRBV7-2 and TRBJ2-7; 7 positions agree with TRBD1. The source material was PBMCs, sampled before the yellow fever booster vaccination. The CDR3, as DNA: TGTGCCAGCAGTATCACCGGGACAGTCCTCTCCTACGAGCAGTACTTC. This gives the protein CASSITGTVLSYEQYF.